A single sample is the source of the 4 T cell receptor beta chains below, sequenced in a study of cytomegalovirus exposure and HLA in healthy donors. 13 Jbeta primers and 60 Vbeta primers were used for the PCR. The repertoire was sequenced with immunoSEQ multiplex PCR; TCRdb's copy has only in-frame clones and lacks some. This table holds 100,000 or so clones, about three quarters found once. Sequencing was carried out using PBMCs. These receptors were taken from a male donor in good health and CMV-seropositive.

The rearrangement joins TRBV7-2 to TRBJ2-2, with D possibly TRBD1 on 5 matching bases. The V end was cut by 5 bases, the J end by 5 bases, with 12 bases between. This CDR3 spans 14 amino acids. CDR1 is SGHTA and CDR2 is FQGNSA in the germline V gene. CDR3 sequence: CASSLTPGTGELFF. Written as DNA, the CDR3 is TGTGCCAGCAGCCTGACCCCAGGGACCGGGGAGCTGTTTTTT.

This clone was counted only a few times. V and J are TRBV18 and TRBJ2-3; tentative D call: TRBD2 (7 bases). The V and J ends lost 6 bases and 1 base respectively, with 17 bases between them. Per germline, CDR1 KGHSH and CDR2 LQKENI. The CDR3 runs 16 residues. In DNA form, the CDR3 reads TGTGCCAGCTCGTCCAACAGGGCGGGAGGCACAGATACGCAGTATTTT. Translation: CASSSNRAGGTDTQYF.

This clone was seen just once. The rearrangement joins TRBV27 to TRBJ1-1, with D maybe TRBD1 (5 bases). This CDR3 region has 16 residues. Germline CDR1 MNHEY, CDR2 SMNVEV (reference sequence). Trimming stripped 7 bases from V and 4 bases from J, with 22 bases between. In nucleotides, the CDR3 is TGTGCCAGCAAAGGATTTCAGGGAGGACTGGTCACTGAAGCTTTCTTT. Its protein product is CASKGFQGGLVTEAFF.

The CDR3 bases are TGCGCCAGCGCCGACGGGACAGGGTGGTTTGAGCAGTTCTTC. Amino acids: CASADGTGWFEQFF. V usage is TRBV10-2 and J usage is TRBJ2-7; 9 bases fit TRBD1. The DNA end favors TRBJ2-1, so the J call may be wrong. This CDR3 contains 14 residues. Germline V CDR1 and CDR2: WSHSY, SAAADI.